This T cell receptor beta chain was observed in a study of a mutant IDH1 vaccine in newly diagnosed glioma. Using immunoSEQ multiplex PCR, the repertoire was profiled, and TCRdb retains in-frame clones only, with some absent. In the table there are 110,000 or so clones, about nine tenths of which are singletons. This clone was observed a single time. Its antigen is not known. Germline-derived CDR1 and CDR2 are ENHRY and SYGVKD. With 8 bases clipped from V and 6 bases from J, the junction kept 9 bases outside the gene matches. This CDR3 contains 13 residues. Time point here: week 11, during vaccination. The content of each vaccine dose was 300 ug of mutant IDH1 20-mer peptide, and topical imiquimod accompanied it.

The V and J genes are TRBV10-3 and TRBJ2-7; 8 bases are shared with TRBD2. This clonotype was sampled from a woman between 50 and 59 years old with glioma. Specimen: PBMCs, collected from a glioma patient whose treatment included an IDH1 peptide vaccine. The CDR3 loop is CAISGGPTIEQYF. CDR3 DNA: TGTGCCATCTCGGGAGGGCCTACGATCGAGCAGTACTTC.